Listed below are T cell receptor beta chains from one sample, sequenced in a study of OX40 agonist ivuxolimab in advanced cancers. Sequencing was performed with immunoSEQ multiplex PCR; in TCRdb, only in-frame clones are kept and a portion is missing. The sample includes around 72,000 clones, around nine tenths of them seen just once. The sample in question was CD4+ or CD8+ T cells sorted from blood, obtained in a trial of the OX40 agonist ivuxolimab. Source of these receptors: an adult with an advanced solid tumor such as melanoma, head and neck, liver or kidney cancer. Each CDR3 is given with its conserved first and last residue. Each record gives: V gene, D gene, J gene, clone size, CDR3 length, CDR3 DNA, CDR3 protein. D genes are given only for firm matches. Rows give clone size only sometimes, using once, few, many, or a class for an expanded clone.

TRBV7-2	TRBD2	TRBJ2-5	-	15	TGTGCCAGCAGCTTAGAAGGCGGGAGACAAGAGACCCAGTACTTC	CASSLEGGRQETQYF
TRBV7-2	-	TRBJ2-2	-	16	TGTGCCAGCAGCTTAGCGCCGGTAGGGAACACCGGGGAGCTGTTTTTT	CASSLAPVGNTGELFF
TRBV28	-	TRBJ2-7	-	15	TGTGCCAGCAGTTTGGAGACGAGCCTCGGTTACGAGCAGTACTTC	CASSLETSLGYEQYF
TRBV28	-	TRBJ1-1	once	13	TGTGCCAGCAGTTTATTGACCGGTACGGGAGCTTTCTTT	CASSLLTGTGAFF
TRBV9	-	TRBJ2-3	-	17	TGTGCCAGCAGCGACTATAGTGGACAGAAAACCACAGATACGCAGTATTTT	CASSDYSGQKTTDTQYF
TRBV5-1	-	TRBJ1-2	-	14	TGCGCCAGCAGCTCATTGACCTCCGGGTATGGCTACACCTTC	CASSSLTSGYGYTF
TRBV4-1	TRBD1	TRBJ2-2	-	15	TGCGCCAGCAGCAGGACAGGGGGCAGAACCGGGGAGCTGTTTTTT	CASSRTGGRTGELFF
TRBV19	-	TRBJ1-2	-	13	TGTGCCAGTACCCCCGGACAGAGCTATGGCTACACCTTC	CASTPGQSYGYTF
TRBV5-1	-	TRBJ2-2	-	14	TGCGCCAGCAGGGTTTATGATGGCACCGGGGAGCTGTTTTTT	CASRVYDGTGELFF
TRBV11-3	-	TRBJ2-5	-	12	TGTGCCAGCAGAACCGAAGGGACTGAGCAGTACTTC	CASRTEGTEQYF
TRBV5-4	-	TRBJ2-1	-	13	TGTGCCAGCAGCTTGGCGGGGGCGGCGGAGCAGTTCTTC	CASSLAGAAEQFF
TRBV29-1	-	TRBJ2-1	-	12	TGCAGCGAGGGGGGCCTGGGCAATGAGCAGTTCTTC	CSEGGLGNEQFF
TRBV18	-	TRBJ1-2	-	14	TGTGCCAGCTCACGGGACACCTCAAACTATGGCTACACCTTC	CASSRDTSNYGYTF
TRBV27	TRBD1	TRBJ2-1	-	16	TGTGCCAGCAGACCCACAGGGGTCCTCTCCTACAATGAGCAGTTCTTC	CASRPTGVLSYNEQFF
TRBV6-5	-	TRBJ2-2	-	16	TGTGCCAGCAGTTACGTCCTCGCCTATGGGGCCGGGGAGCTGTTTTTT	CASSYVLAYGAGELFF
TRBV29-1	-	TRBJ2-7	few	12	TGCAGCGTTGTGGGGGGCTGGTACGAGCAGTACTTC	CSVVGGWYEQYF